A selection of T cell receptor beta chains follows, all from one sample in a study of T cells in Graves' hyperthyroidism and ophthalmopathy. TCRdb re-called the multiplex PCR reads with MiXCR, one entry per CDR3 protein. The profile shows fewer than 350,000 distinct CDR3 sequences, approximately 16% of them singletons. The sequenced sample was blood. The receptors were gathered from a woman between 50 and 59 years old with Graves' hyperthyroidism that later progressed to Graves' ophthalmopathy. Each CDR3 is given with its conserved first and last residue. A D gene is named only where the DNA matches it firmly. Clone size is shown for a subset of rows, as once, few, many or a class of expanded clone.

many	TRBV7-9	-	TRBJ2-3	TGTGCCAGCGTGGACTCCCGCACAGATACGCAGTATTTT	CASVDSRTDTQYF
few	TRBV19	-	TRBJ1-1	TGTGCCAGTAGTGCAAGCCGATTGGGCACTGAAGCTTTCTTT	CASSASRLGTEAFF
-	TRBV9	-	TRBJ2-2	TGTGCCAGCAGCGTAGAGGCTAGCCTAGACGGGGAGCTGTTTTTT	CASSVEASLDGELFF
many	TRBV28	-	TRBJ2-7	TGTGCCAGCACCGATAGGCTTCCCCGGGAGCAGTACTTC	CASTDRLPREQYF
many	TRBV6-1	-	TRBJ1-2	TGTGCCAGCAGTGAAATCCTGTTCTATGGCTACACCTTC	CASSEILFYGYTF
-	TRBV5-1	-	TRBJ2-1	TGCGCCAGCAGCTTCGGTGGATTTGGAGACAATGAGCAGTTCTTC	CASSFGGFGDNEQFF
many	TRBV27	-	TRBJ1-1	TGTGCCAGCAGTCGATTATATCAGGGGCGAAGTTCCACTGAAGCTTTCTTT	CASSRLYQGRSSTEAFF
many	TRBV7-2	-	TRBJ2-3	TGTGCCAGCAGCTCCCCTTATTCAGATACGCAGTATTTT	CASSSPYSDTQYF
many	TRBV27	-	TRBJ2-7	TGTGCCAGCAGAATAGGGGGAGTAGGCTACGAGCAGTACTTC	CASRIGGVGYEQYF
many	TRBV7-8	TRBD1	TRBJ1-6	TGTGCCAGCAGCTGGGGGGACAGGGGCCCGGGATCACCCCTCCACTTT	CASSWGDRGPGSPLHF
many	TRBV6-1	TRBD1	TRBJ2-3	TGTGCCAGCAGGGACAGGGCACTCACAGATACGCAGTATTTT	CASRDRALTDTQYF
many	TRBV25-1	TRBD2	TRBJ2-3	TGTGCCACGGGACTAGCGGGATTAGATACGCAGTATTTT	CATGLAGLDTQYF
few	TRBV18	TRBD1	TRBJ2-3	TGTGCCAGCTCACCAGAGATTCGGACAGGTCAAGGCACAGATACGCAGTATTTT	CASSPEIRTGQGTDTQYF
-	TRBV28	-	TRBJ2-2	TGTGCCAGCAGATCAGGGTCCGGGGAGCTGTTTTTT	CASRSGSGELFF
many	TRBV4-2	-	TRBJ2-7	TGTGCCAGCAGCCAAGAAACTGACGGCGAGCAGTACTTC	CASSQETDGEQYF
many	TRBV24-1	-	TRBJ2-7	TGTGCCACCAGTGATCCTCGGACTACCAGGGGCGAGCAGTACTTC	CATSDPRTTRGEQYF
many	TRBV6-1	TRBD2	TRBJ2-7	TGTGCCAGCAGTCCCGGGACTAGCGGGAGGGCCCACGAGCAGTACTTC	CASSPGTSGRAHEQYF
many	TRBV20-1	-	TRBJ1-3	TGCAGTGCTAGAGAACAGAACGAAAACACCATATATTTT	CSAREQNENTIYF
many	TRBV6-1	-	TRBJ2-1	TGTGCCAGCGGCGTCTACGGGGATGAGCAGTTCTTC	CASGVYGDEQFF
few	TRBV7-9	-	TRBJ1-2	TGTGCCAGCAGCGGGTCCGAAGGGGCAAGCTACACCTTC	CASSGSEGASYTF
many	TRBV2	-	TRBJ1-1	TGTGCCAGCATGATGATCTATGGGCTGAACACTGAAGCTTTCTTT	CASMMIYGLNTEAFF
many	TRBV28	TRBD1	TRBJ1-1	TGTGCCAGCACCATGGGGACAGGGGGGAAGAACACTGAAGCTTTCTTT	CASTMGTGGKNTEAFF
many	TRBV2	-	TRBJ2-7	TGTGCCAGCAGCGGCGCCGGACAGTCCAACGAGCAGTACTTC	CASSGAGQSNEQYF
many	TRBV18	-	TRBJ1-1	TGTGCCAGCTCACCTACAGGGATGAACACTGAAGCTTTCTTT	CASSPTGMNTEAFF
-	TRBV2	-	TRBJ1-1	TGTGCCAGCAACCTACGGAACACTGAAGCTTTCTTT	CASNLRNTEAFF
many	TRBV18	-	TRBJ1-1	TGTGCCAGCTCACCACGGCCATCCGTTAGAACTGAAGCTTTCTTT	CASSPRPSVRTEAFF